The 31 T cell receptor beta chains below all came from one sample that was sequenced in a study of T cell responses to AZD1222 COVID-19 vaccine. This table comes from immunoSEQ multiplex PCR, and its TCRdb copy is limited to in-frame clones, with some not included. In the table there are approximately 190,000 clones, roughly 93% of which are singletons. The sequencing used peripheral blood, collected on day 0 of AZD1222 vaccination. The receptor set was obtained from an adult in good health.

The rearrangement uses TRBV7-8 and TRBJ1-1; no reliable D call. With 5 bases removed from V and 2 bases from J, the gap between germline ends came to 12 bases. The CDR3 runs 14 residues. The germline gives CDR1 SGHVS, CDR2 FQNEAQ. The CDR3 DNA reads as TGTGCCAGCAGCCAGAACGTCCTAAACACTGAAGCTTTCTTT. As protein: CASSQNVLNTEAFF.

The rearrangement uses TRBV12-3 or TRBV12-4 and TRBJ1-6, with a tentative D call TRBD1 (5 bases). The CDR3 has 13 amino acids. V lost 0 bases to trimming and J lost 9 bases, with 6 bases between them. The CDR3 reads CASSLAGVSPLHF. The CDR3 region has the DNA TGTGCCAGCAGTTTAGCGGGGGTTTCACCCCTCCACTTT.

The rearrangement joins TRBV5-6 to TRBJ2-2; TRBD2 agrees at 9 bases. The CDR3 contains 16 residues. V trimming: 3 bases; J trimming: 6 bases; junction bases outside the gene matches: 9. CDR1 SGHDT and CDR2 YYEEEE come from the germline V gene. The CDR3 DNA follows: TGTGCCAGCAGCTACCCGGGACTAGCTGATGCCGGGGAGCTGTTTTTT. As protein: CASSYPGLADAGELFF.

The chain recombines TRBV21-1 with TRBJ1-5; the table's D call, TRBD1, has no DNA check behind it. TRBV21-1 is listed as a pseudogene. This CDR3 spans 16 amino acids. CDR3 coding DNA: TGTGCCAGCAGCAAAGGTTCATTGGGGCGGAACGATATGAAACATTTT. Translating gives CASSKGSLGRNDMKHF.

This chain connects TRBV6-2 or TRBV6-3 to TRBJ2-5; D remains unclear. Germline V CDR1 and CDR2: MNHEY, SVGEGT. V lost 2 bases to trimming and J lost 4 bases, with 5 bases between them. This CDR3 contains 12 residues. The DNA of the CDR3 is TGTGCCAGCAGTTACCCCTCAGAGACCCAGTACTTC. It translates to CASSYPSETQYF.

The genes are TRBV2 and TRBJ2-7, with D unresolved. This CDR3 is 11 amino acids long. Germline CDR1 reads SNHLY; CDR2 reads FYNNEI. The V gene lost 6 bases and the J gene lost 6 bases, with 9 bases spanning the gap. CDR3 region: CASSPQAEQYF. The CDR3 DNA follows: TGTGCCAGCAGCCCCCAGGCCGAGCAGTACTTC.

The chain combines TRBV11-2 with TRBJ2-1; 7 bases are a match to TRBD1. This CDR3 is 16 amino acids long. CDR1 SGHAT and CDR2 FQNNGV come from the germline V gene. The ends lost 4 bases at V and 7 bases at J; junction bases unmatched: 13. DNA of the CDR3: TGTGCCAGCAGCTCGAGGGACAGCCCTTTTGGGAATGAGCAGTTCTTC. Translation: CASSSRDSPFGNEQFF.

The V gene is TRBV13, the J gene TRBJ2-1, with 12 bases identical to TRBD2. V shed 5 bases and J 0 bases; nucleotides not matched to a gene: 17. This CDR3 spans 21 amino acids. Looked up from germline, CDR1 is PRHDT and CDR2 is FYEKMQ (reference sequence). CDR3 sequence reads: CASSGPGRLAGARSSYNEQFF. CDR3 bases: TGTGCCAGCAGCGGGCCGGGGCGACTAGCGGGAGCGAGAAGCTCCTACAATGAGCAGTTCTTC.

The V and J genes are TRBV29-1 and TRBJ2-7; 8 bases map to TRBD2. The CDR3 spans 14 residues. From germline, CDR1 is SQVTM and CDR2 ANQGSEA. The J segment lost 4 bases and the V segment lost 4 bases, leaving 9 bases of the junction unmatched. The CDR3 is CSVGLWAGGYEQYF. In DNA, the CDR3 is TGCAGCGTTGGACTATGGGCGGGGGGATACGAGCAGTACTTC.

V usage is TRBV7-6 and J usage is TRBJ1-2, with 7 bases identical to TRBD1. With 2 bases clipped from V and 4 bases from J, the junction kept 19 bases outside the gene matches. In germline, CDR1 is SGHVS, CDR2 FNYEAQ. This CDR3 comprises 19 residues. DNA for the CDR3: TGTGCCAGCAGCTTAACGGGTAGGACAGACCTTCAGGGGGTCTATGGCTACACCTTC. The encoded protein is CASSLTGRTDLQGVYGYTF.

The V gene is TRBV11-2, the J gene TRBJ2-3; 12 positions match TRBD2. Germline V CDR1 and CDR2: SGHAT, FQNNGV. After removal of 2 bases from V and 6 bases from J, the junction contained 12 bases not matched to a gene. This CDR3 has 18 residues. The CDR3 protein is CASSLLGLAGSFRDTQYF. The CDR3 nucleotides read TGTGCCAGCAGCTTATTAGGACTAGCGGGGTCCTTCAGGGATACGCAGTATTTT.

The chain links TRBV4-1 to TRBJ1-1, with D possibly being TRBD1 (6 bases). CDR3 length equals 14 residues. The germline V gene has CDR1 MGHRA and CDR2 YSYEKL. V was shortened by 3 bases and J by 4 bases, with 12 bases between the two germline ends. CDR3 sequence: CASSQPRGGTEAFF. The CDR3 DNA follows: TGCGCCAGCAGCCAGCCCAGGGGTGGCACTGAAGCTTTCTTT.

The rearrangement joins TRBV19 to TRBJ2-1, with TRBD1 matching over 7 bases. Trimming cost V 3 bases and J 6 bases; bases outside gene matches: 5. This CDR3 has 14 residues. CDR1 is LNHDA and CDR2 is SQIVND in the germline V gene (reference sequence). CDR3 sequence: CASSIPRDSNEQFF. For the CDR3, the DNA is TGTGCCAGTAGTATCCCCCGGGACAGCAATGAGCAGTTCTTC.

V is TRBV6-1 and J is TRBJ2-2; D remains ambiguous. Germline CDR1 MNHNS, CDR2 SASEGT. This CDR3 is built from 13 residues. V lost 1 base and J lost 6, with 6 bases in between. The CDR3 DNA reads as TGTGCCAGCAGTGAAGTAGGTTCCGGGGAGCTGTTTTTT. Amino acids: CASSEVGSGELFF.

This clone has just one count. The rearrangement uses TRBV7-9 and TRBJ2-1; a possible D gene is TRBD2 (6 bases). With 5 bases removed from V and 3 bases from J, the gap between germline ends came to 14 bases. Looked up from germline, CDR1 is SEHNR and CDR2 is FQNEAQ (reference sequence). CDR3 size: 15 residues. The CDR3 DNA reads TGTGCCAGCAGCCTAACCCGCGGGGACTACAATGAGCAGTTCTTC. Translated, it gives CASSLTRGDYNEQFF.

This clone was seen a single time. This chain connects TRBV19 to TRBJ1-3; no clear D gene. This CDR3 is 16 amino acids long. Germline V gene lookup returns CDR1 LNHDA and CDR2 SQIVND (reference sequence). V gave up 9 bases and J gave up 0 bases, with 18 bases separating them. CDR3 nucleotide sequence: TGTGCCAGCAATCTGGCCCCCCGATACTCTGGAAACACCATATATTTT. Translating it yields CASNLAPRYSGNTIYF.

CDR3 in amino acids: CASSLPLDRDRLFF. DNA of the CDR3: TGTGCCAGCAGCTTGCCTCTGGACAGGGATAGACTGTTTTTT. The chain carries TRBV7-9 and TRBJ1-4; 8 nucleotides match TRBD1. Trimming removed 3 bases from V and 13 bases from J; junction bases left unmatched: 10. The germline CDR1 and CDR2 sequences are SEHNR and FQNEAQ (reference sequence). The CDR3 totals 14 residues. Full variable domain (remainder filled in from reference TRBV7-9 and TRBJ1-4): DTGVSQNPRHKITKRGQNVTFRCDPISEHNRLYWYRQTLGQGPEFLTYFQNEAQLEKSRLLSDRFSAERPKGSFSTLEIQRTEQGDSAMYLCASSLPLDRDRLFFGSGTQLSVL.

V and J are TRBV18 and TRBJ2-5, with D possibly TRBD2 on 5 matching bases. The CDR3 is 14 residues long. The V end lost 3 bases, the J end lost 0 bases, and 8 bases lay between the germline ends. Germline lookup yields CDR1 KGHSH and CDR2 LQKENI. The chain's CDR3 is CASSPTGDQETQYF. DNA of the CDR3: TGTGCCAGCTCACCTACCGGGGACCAAGAGACCCAGTACTTC.

CDR3 in DNA: TGTGCCAGCAGCGCAGTAGCGGGGACCACAGATACGCAGTATTTT. Its protein product is CASSAVAGTTDTQYF. The rearrangement uses TRBV9 and TRBJ2-3, with 8 bases matching TRBD2. With 3 bases clipped from V and 2 bases from J, the junction kept 5 bases outside the gene matches. Germline values: CDR1 SGDLS, CDR2 YYNGEE. This CDR3 comprises 15 residues.

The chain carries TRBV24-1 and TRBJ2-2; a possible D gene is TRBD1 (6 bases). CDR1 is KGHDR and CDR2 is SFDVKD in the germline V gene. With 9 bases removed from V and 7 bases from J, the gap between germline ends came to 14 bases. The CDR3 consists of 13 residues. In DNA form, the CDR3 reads TGTGCCACCGGAGTAGGGGGAAACGGGGAGCTGTTTTTT. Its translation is CATGVGGNGELFF.

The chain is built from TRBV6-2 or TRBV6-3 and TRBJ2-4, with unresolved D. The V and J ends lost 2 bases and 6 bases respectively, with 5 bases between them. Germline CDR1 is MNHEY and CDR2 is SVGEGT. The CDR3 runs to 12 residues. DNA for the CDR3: TGTGCCAGCAGTTACGGCGGAAACATTCAGTACTTC. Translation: CASSYGGNIQYF.

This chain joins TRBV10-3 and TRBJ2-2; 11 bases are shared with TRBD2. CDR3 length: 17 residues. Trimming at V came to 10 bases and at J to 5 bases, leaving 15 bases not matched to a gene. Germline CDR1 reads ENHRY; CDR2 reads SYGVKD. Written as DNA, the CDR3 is TGTGCCAGCCTAAGGGGACGACTAGCGGGAAGTACCGGGGAGCTGTTTTTT. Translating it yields CASLRGRLAGSTGELFF.

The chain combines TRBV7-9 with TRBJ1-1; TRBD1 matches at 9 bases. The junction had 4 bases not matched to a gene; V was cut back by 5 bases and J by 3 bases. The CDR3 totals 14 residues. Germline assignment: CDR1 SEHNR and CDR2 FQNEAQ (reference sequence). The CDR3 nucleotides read TGTGCCAGCAGCGGCCGGGACAGGGACACTGAAGCTTTCTTT. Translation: CASSGRDRDTEAFF. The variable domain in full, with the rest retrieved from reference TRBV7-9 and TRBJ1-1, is DTGVSQNPRHKITKRGQNVTFRCDPISEHNRLYWYRQTLGQGPEFLTYFQNEAQLEKSRLLSDRFSAERPKGSFSTLEIQRTEQGDSAMYLCASSGRDRDTEAFFGQGTRLTVV.

CDR3 amino acids: CAISDLLGAVGLAGGEQYF. In DNA, the CDR3 is TGTGCCATCAGTGACCTCCTGGGGGCGGTCGGACTCGCTGGGGGGGAGCAGTACTTC. The chain combines TRBV10-3 with TRBJ2-7, with D tentatively TRBD1 or TRBD2 (6 bases each). The CDR3 has 19 amino acids. CDR1 is ENHRY, CDR2 SYGVKD, per germline. The germline V and J ends were trimmed by 3 bases and 7 bases, with 31 bases remaining between them.

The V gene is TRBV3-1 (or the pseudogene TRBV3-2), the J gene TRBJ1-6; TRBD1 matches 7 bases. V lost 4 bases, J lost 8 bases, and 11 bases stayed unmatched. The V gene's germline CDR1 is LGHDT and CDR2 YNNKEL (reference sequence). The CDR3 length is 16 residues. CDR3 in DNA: TGTGCCAGCAGCCTGCTCGGGACAGCGATTGATTCACCCCTCCACTTT. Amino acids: CASSLLGTAIDSPLHF.

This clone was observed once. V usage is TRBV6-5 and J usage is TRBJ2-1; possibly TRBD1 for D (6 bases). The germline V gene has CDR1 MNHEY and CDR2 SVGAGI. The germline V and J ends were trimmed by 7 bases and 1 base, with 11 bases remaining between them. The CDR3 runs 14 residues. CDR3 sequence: CASNQQGSYNEQFF. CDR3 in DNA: TGTGCCAGCAATCAACAGGGTTCCTACAATGAGCAGTTCTTC.

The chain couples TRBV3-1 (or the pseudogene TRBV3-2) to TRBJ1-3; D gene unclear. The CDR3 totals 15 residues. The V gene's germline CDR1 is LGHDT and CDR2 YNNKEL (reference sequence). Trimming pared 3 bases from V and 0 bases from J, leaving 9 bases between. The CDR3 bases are TGTGCCAGCAGCCAGGACGGCATCTCTGGAAACACCATATATTTT. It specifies CASSQDGISGNTIYF.

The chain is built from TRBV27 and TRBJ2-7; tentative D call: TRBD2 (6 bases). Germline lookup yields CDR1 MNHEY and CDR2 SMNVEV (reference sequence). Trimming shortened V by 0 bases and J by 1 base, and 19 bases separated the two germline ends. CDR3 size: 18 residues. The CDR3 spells CASSLSGGRLPSSYEQYF. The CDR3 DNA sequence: TGTGCCAGCAGTTTATCGGGAGGACGGTTGCCCTCATCCTACGAGCAGTACTTC.

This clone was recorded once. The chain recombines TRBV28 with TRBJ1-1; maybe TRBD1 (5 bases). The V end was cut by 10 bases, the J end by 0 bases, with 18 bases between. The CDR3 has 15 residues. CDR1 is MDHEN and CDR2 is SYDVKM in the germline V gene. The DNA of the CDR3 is TGTGCCACCAGGGTGGAGACGGCGTTGAACACTGAAGCTTTCTTT. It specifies CATRVETALNTEAFF.

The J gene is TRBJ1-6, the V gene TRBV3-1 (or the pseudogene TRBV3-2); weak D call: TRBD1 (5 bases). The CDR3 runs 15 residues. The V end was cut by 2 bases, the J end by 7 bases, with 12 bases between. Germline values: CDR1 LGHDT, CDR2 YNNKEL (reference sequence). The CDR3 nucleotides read TGTGCCAGCAGCCAAAGAGGGGATCAGAATTCACCCCTCCACTTT. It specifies CASSQRGDQNSPLHF.

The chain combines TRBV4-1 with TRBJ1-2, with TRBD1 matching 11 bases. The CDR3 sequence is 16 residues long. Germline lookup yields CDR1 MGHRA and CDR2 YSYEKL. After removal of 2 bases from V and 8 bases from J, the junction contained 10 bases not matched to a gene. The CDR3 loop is CASSQLFPGQGEGYTF. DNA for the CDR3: TGCGCCAGCAGCCAACTCTTTCCGGGACAGGGGGAGGGCTACACCTTC.